This T cell receptor (beta chain) was documented in a study of blood T cell repertoires in COVID-19 (dated by TCRdb to the early 2020s). For context, the study as a whole: The collaborator samples originated in the United States, Italy and Spain and spanned the acute and convalescent phases of COVID-19. HLA class I and class II types, where available, came from metadata supplied by the sample provider rather than from assay-based typing. Subjects who had been exposed to COVID-19, were actively infected with it, or had recovered from it provided the deeply sampled blood TCRbeta repertoires that made up the dataset. The material from the prospective study consisted of cDNA or gDNA derived from T cells, B-cell-depleted T cells, or PBMCs. A de-identified subject ID, COVID-19 status, age in years and sex were almost always included in the sample metadata. The samples were drawn from two sources: the first 160 participants of the ongoing ImmuneRACE study, and some 1,300 subjects contributed by 6 global collaborators. The repertoires were made available in a free public database intended to serve as a resource for research on the immune response to SARS-CoV-2.

With regard to this clone: Its cognate antigen has yet to be identified. Base qualities are not provided; no much larger clone lies one nucleotide away.

What the study reported, not specific to this receptor: The amount of clinical and demographic metadata varied by source and participant and was provided uncurated.

Each collaborating institution followed its own protocols to collect whole blood in K2EDTA tubes. Collaborator samples were shipped for TCRbeta analysis as frozen whole blood, isolated PBMCs, or DNA extracted from either sample type. TCRbeta CDR3 regions were amplified from genomic DNA by means of the immunoSEQ Assay, a bias-controlled multiplex PCR. The paper's processing steps were these. Nucleated cell counts per sample were estimated from amplification of reference gene primers within the assay. To quantify the absolute abundance of each unique TCRbeta CDR3 rearrangement, sequence reads were collapsed and filtered. Productive Simpson clonality was computed per sample as the square root of Simpson's diversity index over productive rearrangements. TCRdb's version of the immuneACCESS table is confined to in-frame rearrangements and falls short of the full clone set. An unresolved V gene accounts for under half of the shortfall where checked; the remainder is of unknown origin. The V and J calls and clone size are taken from that table; D and trimming were inferred from the DNA. The sample table records around 110,000 clones; 80% to 85% of these occur just once. 4% to 5.5% of the sample comes from the top ten.

Ends trimmed: V by 6 bases, J by 7 bases; bases unmatched to a gene: 13. Sequences PRHDT (CDR1) and FYEKMQ (CDR2) are obtained from the germline V gene (reference sequence). Its CDR3 holds 16 amino acids, cysteine through phenylalanine. The entry retains the CDR3 DNA only, 48 bases that are in frame from base 1. The chain is assembled from TRBV13 and TRBJ2-1, and TRBD2 aligns with 9 junction nucleotides. The sample consisted of peripheral blood. The receptor's source is a man aged 70 or older with acute or convalescent COVID-19. The DNA is as follows: TGTGCCAGCAGTCGAAGGCGGGGGGGCCCTCTTAATGAGCAGTTCTTC. Translated, this gives CASSRRRGGPLNEQFF.